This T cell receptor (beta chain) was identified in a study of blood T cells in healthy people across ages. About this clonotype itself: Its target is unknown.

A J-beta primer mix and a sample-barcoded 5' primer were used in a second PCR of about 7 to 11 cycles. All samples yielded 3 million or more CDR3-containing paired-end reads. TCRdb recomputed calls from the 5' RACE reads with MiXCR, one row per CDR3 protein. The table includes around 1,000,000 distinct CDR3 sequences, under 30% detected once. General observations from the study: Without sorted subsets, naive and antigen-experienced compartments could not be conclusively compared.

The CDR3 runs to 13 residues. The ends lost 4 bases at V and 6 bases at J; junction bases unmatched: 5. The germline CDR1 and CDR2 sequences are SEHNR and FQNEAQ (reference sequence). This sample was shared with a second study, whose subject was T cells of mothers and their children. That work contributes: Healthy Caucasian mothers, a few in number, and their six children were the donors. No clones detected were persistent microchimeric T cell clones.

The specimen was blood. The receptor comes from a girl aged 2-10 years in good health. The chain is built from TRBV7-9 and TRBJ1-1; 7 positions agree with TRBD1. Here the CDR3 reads CASSSTGDPEAFF. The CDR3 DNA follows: TGTGCCAGCAGCTCCACAGGGGACCCTGAAGCTTTCTTT.